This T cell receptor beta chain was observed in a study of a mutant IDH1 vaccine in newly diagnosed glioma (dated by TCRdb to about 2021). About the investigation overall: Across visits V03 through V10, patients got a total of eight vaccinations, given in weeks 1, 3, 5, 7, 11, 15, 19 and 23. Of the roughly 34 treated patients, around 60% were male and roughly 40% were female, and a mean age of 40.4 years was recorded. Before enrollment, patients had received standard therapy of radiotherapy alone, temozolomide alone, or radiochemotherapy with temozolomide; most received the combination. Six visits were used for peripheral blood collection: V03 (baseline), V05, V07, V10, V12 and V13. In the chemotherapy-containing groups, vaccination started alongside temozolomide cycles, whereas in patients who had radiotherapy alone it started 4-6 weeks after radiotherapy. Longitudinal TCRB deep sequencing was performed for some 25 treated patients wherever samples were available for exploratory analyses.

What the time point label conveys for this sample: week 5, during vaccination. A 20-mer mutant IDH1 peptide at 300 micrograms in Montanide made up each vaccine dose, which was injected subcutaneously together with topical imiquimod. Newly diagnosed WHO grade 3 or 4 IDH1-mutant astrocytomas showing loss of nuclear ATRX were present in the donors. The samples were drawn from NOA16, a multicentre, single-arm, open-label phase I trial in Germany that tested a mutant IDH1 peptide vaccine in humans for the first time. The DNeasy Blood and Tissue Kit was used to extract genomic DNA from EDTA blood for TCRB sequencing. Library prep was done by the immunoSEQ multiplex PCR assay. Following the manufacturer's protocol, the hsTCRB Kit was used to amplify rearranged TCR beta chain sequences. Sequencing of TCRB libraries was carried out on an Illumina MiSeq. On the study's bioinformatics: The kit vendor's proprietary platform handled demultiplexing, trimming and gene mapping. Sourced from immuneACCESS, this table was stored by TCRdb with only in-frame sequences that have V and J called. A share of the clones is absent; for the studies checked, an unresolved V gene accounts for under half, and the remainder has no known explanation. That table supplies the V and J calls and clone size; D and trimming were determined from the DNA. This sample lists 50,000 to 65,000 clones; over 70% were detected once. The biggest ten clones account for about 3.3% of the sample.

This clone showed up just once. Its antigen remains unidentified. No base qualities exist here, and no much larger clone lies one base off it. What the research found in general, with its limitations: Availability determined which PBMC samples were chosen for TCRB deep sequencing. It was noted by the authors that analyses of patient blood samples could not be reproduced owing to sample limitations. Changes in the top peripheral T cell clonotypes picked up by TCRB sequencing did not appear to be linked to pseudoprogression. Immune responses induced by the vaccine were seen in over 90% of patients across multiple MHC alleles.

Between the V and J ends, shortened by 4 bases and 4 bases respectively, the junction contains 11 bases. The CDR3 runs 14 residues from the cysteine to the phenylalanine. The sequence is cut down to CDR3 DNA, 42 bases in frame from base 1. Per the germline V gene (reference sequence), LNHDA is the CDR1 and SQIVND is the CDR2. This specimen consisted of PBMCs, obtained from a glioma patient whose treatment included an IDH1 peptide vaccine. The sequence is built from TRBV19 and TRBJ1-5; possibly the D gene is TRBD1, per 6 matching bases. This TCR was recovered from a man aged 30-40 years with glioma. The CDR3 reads CASSKTGWNQPQHF. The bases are TGTGCCAGTAGTAAGACAGGTTGGAATCAGCCCCAGCATTTT.